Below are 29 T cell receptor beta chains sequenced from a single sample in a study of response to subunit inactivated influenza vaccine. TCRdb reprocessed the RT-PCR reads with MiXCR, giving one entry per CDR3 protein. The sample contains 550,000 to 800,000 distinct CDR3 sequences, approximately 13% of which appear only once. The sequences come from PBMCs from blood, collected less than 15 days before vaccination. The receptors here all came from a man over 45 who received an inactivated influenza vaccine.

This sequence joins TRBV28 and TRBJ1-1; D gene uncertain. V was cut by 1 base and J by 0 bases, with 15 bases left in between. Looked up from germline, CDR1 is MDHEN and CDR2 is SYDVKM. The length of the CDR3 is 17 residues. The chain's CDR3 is CASSLFRRYSMNTEAFF. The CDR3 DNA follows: TGTGCCAGCAGTTTATTTCGCAGATACTCGATGAACACTGAAGCTTTCTTT.

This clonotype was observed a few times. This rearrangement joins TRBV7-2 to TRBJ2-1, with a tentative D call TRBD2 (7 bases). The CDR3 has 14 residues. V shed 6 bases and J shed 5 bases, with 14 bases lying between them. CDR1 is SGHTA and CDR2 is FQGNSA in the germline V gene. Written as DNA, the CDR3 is TGTGCCAGCAGTCCTAGGGGGGGTCACAATGAGCAGTTCTTC. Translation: CASSPRGGHNEQFF.

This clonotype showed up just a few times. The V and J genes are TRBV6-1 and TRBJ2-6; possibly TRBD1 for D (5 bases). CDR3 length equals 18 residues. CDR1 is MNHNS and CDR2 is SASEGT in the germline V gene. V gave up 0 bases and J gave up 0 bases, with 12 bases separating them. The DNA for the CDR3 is TGTGCCAGCAGTGAAGCTGCCAGGGCTAGCTCTGGGGCCAACGTCCTGACTTTC. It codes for CASSEAARASSGANVLTF.

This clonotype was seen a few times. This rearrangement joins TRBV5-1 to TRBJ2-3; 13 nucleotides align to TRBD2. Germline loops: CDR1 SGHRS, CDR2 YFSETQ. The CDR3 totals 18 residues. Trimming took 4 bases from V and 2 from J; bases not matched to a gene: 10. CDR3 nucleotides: TGCGCCAGCAGCCTGCTCCCCGGGACTAGCGGGACCACAGATACGCAGTATTTT. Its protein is CASSLLPGTSGTTDTQYF.

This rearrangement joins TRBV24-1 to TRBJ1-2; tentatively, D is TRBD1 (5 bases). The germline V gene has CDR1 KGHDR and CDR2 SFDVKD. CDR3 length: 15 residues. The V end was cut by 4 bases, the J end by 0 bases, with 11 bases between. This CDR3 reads CATSDGDRSNYGYTF. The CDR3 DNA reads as TGTGCCACCAGTGACGGGGACCGATCTAACTATGGCTACACCTTC.

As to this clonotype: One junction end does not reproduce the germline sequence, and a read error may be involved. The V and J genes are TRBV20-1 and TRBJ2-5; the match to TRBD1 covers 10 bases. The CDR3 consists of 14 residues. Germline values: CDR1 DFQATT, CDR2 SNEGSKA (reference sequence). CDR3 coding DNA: TGCAGTGCTTCCGGGACAGGGGACCAAGAGACACAGTACTTT. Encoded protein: CSASGTGDQETQYF.

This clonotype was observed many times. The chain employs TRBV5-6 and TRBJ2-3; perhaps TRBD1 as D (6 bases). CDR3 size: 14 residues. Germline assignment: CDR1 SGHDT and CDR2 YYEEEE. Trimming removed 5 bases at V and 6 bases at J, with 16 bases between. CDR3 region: CASSSNGGRDTQYF. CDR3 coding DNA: TGTGCCAGCAGTAGTAATGGGGGCAGGGATACGCAGTATTTT.

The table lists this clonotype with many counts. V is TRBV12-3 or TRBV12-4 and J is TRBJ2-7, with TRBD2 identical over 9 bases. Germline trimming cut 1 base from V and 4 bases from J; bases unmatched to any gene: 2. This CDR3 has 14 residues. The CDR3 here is CASSLGLAEYEQYF. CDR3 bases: TGTGCCAGCAGTTTAGGACTAGCGGAATACGAGCAGTACTTC.

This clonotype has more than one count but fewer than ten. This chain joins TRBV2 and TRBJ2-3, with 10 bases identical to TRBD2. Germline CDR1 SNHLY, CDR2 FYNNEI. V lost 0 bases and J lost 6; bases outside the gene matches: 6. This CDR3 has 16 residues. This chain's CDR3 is CASSEALLAGEDTQYF. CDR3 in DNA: TGTGCCAGCAGTGAAGCGCTCCTAGCGGGAGAGGATACGCAGTATTTT.

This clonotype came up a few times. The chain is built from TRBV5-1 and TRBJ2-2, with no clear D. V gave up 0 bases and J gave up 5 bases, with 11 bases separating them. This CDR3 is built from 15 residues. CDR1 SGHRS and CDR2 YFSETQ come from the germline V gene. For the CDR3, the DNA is TGCGCCAGCAGCTTGGATGATCCACGAACCGGGGAGCTGTTTTTT. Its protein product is CASSLDDPRTGELFF.

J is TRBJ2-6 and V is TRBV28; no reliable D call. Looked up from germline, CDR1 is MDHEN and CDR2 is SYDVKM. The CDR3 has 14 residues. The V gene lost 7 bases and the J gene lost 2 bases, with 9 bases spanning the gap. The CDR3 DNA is TGTGCCAGCACCCAGAAGCCTGGGGCCAACGTCCTGACTTTC. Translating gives CASTQKPGANVLTF. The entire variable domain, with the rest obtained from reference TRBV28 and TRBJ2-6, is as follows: DVKVTQSSRYLVKRTGEKVFLECVQDMDHENMFWYRQDPGLGLRLIYFSYDVKMKEKGDIPEGYSVSREKKERFSLILESASTNQTSMYLCASTQKPGANVLTFGAGSRLTVL.

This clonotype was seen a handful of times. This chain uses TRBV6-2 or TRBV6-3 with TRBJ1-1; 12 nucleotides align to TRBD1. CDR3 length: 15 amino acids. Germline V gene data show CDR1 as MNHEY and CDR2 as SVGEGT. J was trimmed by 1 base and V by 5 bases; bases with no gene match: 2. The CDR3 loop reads CASSQGQGANTEAFF. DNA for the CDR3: TGTGCCAGCAGTCAGGGACAGGGGGCGAACACTGAAGCTTTCTTT.

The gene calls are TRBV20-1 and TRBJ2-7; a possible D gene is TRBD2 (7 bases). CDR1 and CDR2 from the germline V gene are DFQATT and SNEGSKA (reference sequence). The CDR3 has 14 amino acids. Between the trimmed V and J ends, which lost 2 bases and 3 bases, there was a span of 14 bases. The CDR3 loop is CSARFAGAHYEQYF. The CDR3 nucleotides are TGCAGTGCTAGATTTGCGGGGGCCCACTACGAGCAGTACTTC.

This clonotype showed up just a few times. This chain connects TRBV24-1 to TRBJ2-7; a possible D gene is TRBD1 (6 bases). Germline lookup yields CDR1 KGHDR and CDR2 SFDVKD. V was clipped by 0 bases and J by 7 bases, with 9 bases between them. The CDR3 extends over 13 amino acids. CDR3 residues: CATSDLRGLEQYF. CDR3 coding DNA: TGTGCCACCAGTGATTTGAGGGGGTTGGAGCAGTACTTC.

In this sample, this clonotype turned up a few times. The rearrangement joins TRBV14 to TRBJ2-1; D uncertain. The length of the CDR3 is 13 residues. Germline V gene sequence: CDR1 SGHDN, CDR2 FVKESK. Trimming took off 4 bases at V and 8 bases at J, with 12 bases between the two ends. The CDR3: CASSPAPGYEQFF. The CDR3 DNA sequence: TGTGCCAGCAGCCCAGCCCCAGGTTATGAGCAGTTCTTC.

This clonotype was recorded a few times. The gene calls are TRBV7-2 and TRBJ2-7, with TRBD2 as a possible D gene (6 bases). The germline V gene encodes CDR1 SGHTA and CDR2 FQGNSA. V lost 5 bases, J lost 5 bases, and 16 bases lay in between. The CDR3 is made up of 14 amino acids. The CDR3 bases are TGTGCCAGCAGCCAAGCGGGCGGGGTCGACGAGCAGTACTTC. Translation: CASSQAGGVDEQYF.

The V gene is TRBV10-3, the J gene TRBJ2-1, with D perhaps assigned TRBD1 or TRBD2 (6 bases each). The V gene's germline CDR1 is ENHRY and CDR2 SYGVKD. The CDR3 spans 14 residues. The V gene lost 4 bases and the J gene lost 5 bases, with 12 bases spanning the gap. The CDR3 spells CAISGGGPHNEQFF. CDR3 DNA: TGTGCCATCAGTGGAGGGGGGCCCCACAATGAGCAGTTCTTC.

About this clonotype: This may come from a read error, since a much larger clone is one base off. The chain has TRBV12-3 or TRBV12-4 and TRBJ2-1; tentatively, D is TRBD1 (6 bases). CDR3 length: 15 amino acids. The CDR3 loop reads CGSSPPGQSYNEQFF. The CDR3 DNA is TGTGGCAGCAGCCCACCTGGACAGTCCTACAATGAGCAGTTCTTC.

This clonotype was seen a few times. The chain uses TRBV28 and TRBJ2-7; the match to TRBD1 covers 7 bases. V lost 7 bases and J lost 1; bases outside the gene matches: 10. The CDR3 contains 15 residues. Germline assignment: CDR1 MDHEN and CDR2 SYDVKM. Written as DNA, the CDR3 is TGTGCCAGCACTGAAGCCGGGACAGTTTCCTACGAGCAGTACTTC. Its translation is CASTEAGTVSYEQYF.

The DNA for the CDR3 is TGTGCCAGCAGCTTAGCGTGGGGTTCACCCCTCCACTTT. Translated, it gives CASSLAWGSPLHF. V gene TRBV7-6 combines with J gene TRBJ1-6; D ambiguous. Germline V gives CDR1 SGHVS, CDR2 FNYEAQ. V shed 0 bases and J shed 9 bases, with 6 bases lying between them. This CDR3 has 13 residues.

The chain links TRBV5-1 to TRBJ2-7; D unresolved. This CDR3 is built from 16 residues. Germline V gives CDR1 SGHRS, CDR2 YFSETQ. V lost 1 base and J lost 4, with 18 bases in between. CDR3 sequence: CASSLMPLSVQYEQYF. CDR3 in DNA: TGCGCCAGCAGCTTGATGCCATTGAGTGTACAGTACGAGCAGTACTTC.

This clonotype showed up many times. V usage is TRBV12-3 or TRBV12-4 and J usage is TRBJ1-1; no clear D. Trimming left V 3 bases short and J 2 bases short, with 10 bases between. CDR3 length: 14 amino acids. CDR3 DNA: TGTGCCAGCAGTTTGAGGCAATCAAACACTGAAGCTTTCTTT. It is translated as CASSLRQSNTEAFF.

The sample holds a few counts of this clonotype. In DNA, the CDR3 is TGTGCCAGCAGCTACACCGGAAAGGGGACAGATACGCAGTATTTT. This encodes CASSYTGKGTDTQYF. The rearrangement links TRBV7-9 to TRBJ2-3; tentatively, D is TRBD1 (5 bases). This CDR3 is 15 amino acids long. The germline gives CDR1 SEHNR, CDR2 FQNEAQ (reference sequence). Deletions cut 4 bases from V and 3 bases from J, with 14 bases between.

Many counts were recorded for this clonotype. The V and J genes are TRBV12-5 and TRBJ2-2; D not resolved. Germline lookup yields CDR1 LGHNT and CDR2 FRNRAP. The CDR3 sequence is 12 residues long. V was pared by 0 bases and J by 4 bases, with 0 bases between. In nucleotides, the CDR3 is TGTGCTAGTGGTTTGGTCACCGGGGAGCTGTTTTTT. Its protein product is CASGLVTGELFF.

CDR3 loop: CASSIGDIQPQHF. The CDR3 DNA sequence: TGTGCCAGTAGTATAGGAGACATTCAGCCCCAGCATTTT. The genes are TRBV19 and TRBJ1-5; D is unresolved. This CDR3 comprises 13 residues. The germline CDR1 and CDR2 sequences are LNHDA and SQIVND (reference sequence). Trimming stripped 1 base from V and 6 bases from J, with 7 bases between.

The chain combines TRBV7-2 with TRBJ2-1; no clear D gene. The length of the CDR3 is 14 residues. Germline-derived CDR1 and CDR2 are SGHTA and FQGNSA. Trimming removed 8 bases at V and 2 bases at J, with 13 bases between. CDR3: CASSRQYAYNEQFF. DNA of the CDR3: TGTGCCAGCTCGCGGCAATACGCCTACAATGAGCAGTTCTTC.

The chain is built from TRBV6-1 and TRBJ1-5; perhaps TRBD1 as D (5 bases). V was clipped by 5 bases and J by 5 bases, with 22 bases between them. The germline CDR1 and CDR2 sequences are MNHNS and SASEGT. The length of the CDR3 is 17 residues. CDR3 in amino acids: CASSKGVAGKRDQPQHF. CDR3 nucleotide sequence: TGTGCCAGCAGTAAAGGGGTCGCGGGGAAACGGGATCAGCCCCAGCATTTT.

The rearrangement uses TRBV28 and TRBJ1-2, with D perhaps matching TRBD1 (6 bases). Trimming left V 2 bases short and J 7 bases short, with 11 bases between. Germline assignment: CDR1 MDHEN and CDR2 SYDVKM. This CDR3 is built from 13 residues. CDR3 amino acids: CASSLVGGGGYTF. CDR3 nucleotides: TGTGCCAGCAGTTTAGTTGGGGGCGGTGGCTACACCTTC.

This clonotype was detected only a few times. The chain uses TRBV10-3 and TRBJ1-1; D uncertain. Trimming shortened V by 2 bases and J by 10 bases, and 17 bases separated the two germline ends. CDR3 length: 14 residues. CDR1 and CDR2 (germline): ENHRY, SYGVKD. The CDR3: CAISETSRGFGAFF. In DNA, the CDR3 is TGTGCCATCAGTGAGACCTCGCGAGGGTTCGGAGCTTTCTTT.